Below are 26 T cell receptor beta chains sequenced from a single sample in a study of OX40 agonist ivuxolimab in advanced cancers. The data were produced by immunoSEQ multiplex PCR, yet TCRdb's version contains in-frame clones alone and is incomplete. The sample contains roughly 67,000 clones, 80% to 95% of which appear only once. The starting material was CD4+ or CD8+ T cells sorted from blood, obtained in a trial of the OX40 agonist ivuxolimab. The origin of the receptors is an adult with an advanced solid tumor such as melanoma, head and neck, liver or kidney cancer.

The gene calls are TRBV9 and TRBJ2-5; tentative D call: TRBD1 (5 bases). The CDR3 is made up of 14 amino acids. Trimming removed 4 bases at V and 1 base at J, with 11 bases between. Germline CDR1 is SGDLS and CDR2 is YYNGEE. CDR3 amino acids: CASSTQGIQETQYF. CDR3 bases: TGTGCCAGCAGCACCCAGGGAATCCAAGAGACCCAGTACTTC.

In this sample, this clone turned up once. The CDR3 sequence: CASSTDSYTEAFF. CDR3 nucleotide sequence: TGTGCCAGTAGTACGGACAGCTACACTGAAGCTTTCTTT. The V and J genes are TRBV19 and TRBJ1-1, with D tentatively TRBD1 (6 bases). Germline assignment: CDR1 LNHDA and CDR2 SQIVND (reference sequence). The CDR3 covers 13 residues. V was clipped by 4 bases and J by 3 bases, with 9 bases between them.

The DNA of the CDR3 is TGTGCCAGTAGTTCCGGGACCTCCTACGAGCAGTACTTC. Protein sequence: CASSSGTSYEQYF. V and J are TRBV19 and TRBJ2-7, with D possibly being TRBD1 or TRBD2 (5 bases each). Per germline, CDR1 LNHDA and CDR2 SQIVND (reference sequence). The V and J ends lost 5 bases and 0 bases respectively, with 8 bases between them. This CDR3 contains 13 residues.

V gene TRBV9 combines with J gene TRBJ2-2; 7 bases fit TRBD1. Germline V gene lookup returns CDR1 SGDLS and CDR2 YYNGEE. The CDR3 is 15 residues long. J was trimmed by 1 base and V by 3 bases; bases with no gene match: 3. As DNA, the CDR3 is TGTGCCAGCAGCGCCCGGGACAGGAACACCGGGGAGCTGTTTTTT. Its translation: CASSARDRNTGELFF.

The CDR3 region is CASSLREDRAAGNTIYF. The DNA for the CDR3 is TGTGCCAGCAGCTTAAGGGAGGACAGGGCGGCTGGAAACACCATATATTTT. This chain uses TRBV7-6 with TRBJ1-3; 8 bases match TRBD1. After removal of 2 bases from V and 2 bases from J, the junction contained 8 bases not matched to a gene. In germline, CDR1 is SGHVS, CDR2 FNYEAQ. The CDR3 extends over 17 amino acids. Combining the CDR3 with reference TRBV7-6 and TRBJ1-3 gives the whole variable domain GAGVSQSPRYKVTKRGQDVALRCDPISGHVSLYWYRQALGQGPEFLTYFNYEAQQDKSGLPNDRFSAERPEGSISTLTIQRTEQRDSAMYRCASSLREDRAAGNTIYFGEGSWLTVV.

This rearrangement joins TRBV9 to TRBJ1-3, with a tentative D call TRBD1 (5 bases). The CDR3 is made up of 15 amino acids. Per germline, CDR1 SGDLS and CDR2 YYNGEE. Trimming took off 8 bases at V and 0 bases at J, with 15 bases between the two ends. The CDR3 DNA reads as TGTGCCAGTTTTCCGGGACCGAACTCTGGAAACACCATATATTTT. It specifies CASFPGPNSGNTIYF.

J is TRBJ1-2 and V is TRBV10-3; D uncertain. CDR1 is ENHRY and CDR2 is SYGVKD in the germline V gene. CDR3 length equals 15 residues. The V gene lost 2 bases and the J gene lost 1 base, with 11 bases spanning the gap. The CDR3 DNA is TGTGCCATCAGTGAGAGCTCCGCGCGTAACTATGGCTACACCTTC. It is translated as CAISESSARNYGYTF.

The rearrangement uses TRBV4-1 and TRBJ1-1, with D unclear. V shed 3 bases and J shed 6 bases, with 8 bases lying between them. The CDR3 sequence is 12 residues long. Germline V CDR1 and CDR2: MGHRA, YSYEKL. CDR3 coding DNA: TGCGCCAGCAGCCACGCTGACTCTGAAGCTTTCTTT. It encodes CASSHADSEAFF.

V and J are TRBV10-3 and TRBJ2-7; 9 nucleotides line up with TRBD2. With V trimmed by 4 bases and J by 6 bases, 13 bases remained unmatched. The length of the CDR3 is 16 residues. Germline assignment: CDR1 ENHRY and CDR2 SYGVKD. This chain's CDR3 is CAISGSPLAGSGEQYF. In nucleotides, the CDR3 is TGTGCCATCAGTGGTTCCCCCCTAGCGGGATCGGGCGAGCAGTACTTC.

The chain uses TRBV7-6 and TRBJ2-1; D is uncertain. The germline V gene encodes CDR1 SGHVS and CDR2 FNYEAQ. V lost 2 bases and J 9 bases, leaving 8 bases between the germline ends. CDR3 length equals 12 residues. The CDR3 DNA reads TGTGCCAGCAGCTTAAGTCTCAGTGAGCAGTTCTTC. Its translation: CASSLSLSEQFF. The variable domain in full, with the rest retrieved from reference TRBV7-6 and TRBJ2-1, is GAGVSQSPRYKVTKRGQDVALRCDPISGHVSLYWYRQALGQGPEFLTYFNYEAQQDKSGLPNDRFSAERPEGSISTLTIQRTEQRDSAMYRCASSLSLSEQFFGPGTRLTVL.

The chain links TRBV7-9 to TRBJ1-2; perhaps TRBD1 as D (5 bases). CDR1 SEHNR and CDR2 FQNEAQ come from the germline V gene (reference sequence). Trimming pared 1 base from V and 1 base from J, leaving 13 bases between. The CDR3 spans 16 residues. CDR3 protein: CASSLGPGLDNYGYTF. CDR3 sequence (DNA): TGTGCCAGCAGCTTAGGGCCAGGGTTAGATAACTATGGCTACACCTTC.

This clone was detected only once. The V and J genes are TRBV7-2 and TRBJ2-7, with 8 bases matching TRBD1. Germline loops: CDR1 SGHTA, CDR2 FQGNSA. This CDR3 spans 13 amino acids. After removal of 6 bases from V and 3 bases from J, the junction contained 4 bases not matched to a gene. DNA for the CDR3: TGTGCCAGCAGGACAACAGGGGGCTACGAGCAGTACTTC. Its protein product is CASRTTGGYEQYF.

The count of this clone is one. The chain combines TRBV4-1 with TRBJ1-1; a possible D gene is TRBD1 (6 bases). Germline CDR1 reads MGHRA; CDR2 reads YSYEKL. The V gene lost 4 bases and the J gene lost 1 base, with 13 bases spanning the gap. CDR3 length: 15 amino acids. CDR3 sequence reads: CASSRTGQSNTEAFF. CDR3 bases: TGCGCCAGCAGCCGAACGGGACAATCGAACACTGAAGCTTTCTTT.

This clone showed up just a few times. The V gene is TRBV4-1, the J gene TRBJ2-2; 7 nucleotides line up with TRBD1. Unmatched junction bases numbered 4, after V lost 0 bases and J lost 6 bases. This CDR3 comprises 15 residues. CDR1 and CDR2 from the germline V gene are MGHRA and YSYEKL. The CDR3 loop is CASSQENRGAGELFF. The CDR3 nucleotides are TGCGCCAGCAGCCAAGAGAACAGGGGAGCCGGGGAGCTGTTTTTT.

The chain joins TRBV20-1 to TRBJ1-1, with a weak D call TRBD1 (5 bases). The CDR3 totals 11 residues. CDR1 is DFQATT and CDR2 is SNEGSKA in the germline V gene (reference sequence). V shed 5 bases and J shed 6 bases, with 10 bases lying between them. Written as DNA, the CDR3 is TGCAGTGCTCCACTAGGGGCTGAAGCTTTCTTT. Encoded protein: CSAPLGAEAFF.

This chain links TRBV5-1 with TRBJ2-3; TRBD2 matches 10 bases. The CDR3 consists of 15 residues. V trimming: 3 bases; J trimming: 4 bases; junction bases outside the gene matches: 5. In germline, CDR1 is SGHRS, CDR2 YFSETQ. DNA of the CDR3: TGCGCCAGCAGCTCAAGCGGGGGGGCCCCAGATACGCAGTATTTT. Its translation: CASSSSGGAPDTQYF.

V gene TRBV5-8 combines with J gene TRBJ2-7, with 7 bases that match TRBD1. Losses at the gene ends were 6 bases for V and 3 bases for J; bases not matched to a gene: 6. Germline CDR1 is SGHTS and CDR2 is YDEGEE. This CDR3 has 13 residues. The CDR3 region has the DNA TGTGCCAGCATCGGGACAGTCCACTACGAGCAGTACTTC. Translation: CASIGTVHYEQYF. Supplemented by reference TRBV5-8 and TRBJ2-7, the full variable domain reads EAGVTQSPTHLIKTRGQQATLRCSPISGHTSVYWYQQALGLGLQFLLWYDEGEERNRGNFPPRFSGRQFPNYSSELNVNALELEDSALYLCASIGTVHYEQYFGPGTRLTVT.

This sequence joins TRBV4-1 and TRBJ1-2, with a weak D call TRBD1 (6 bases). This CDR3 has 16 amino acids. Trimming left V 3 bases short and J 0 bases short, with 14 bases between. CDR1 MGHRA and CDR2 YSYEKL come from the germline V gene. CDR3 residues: CASSHRGTPANYGYTF. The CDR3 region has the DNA TGCGCCAGCAGCCACAGGGGAACCCCAGCTAACTATGGCTACACCTTC.

The CDR3 sequence is CSVEWVGDIKETQYF. In nucleotides, the CDR3 is TGCAGCGTTGAATGGGTGGGGGATATCAAGGAAACCCAGTACTTC. The chain joins TRBV29-1 to TRBJ2-5; the D call may be TRBD1 or TRBD2 (5 bases each). The V and J ends lost 2 bases and 8 bases respectively, with 21 bases between them. The CDR3 sequence is 15 residues long. CDR1 is SQVTM and CDR2 is ANQGSEA in the germline V gene.

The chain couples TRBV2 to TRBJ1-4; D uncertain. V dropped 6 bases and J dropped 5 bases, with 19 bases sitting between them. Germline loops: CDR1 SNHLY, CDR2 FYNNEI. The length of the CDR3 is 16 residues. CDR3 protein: CASSSSTQTRNEKLFF. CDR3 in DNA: TGTGCCAGCAGCTCCTCGACCCAGACGAGGAATGAAAAACTGTTTTTT.

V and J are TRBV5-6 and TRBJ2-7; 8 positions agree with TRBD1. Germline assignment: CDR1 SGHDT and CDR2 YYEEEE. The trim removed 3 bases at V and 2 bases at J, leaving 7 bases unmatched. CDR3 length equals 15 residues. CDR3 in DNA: TGTGCCAGCAGCTCGTCGGACAGGGCGCCCTACGAGCAGTACTTC. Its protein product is CASSSSDRAPYEQYF.

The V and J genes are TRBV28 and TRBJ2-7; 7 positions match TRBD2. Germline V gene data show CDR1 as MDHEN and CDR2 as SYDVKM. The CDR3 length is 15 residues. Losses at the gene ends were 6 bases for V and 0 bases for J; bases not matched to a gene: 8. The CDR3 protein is CASRESAGSSYEQYF. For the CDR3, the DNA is TGTGCCAGCAGAGAATCAGCGGGGTCCTCCTACGAGCAGTACTTC.

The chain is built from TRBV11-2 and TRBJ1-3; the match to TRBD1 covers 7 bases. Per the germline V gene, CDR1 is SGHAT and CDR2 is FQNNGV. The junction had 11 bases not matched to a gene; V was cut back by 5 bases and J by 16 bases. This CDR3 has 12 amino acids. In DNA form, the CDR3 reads TGTGCCAGCAGCGACAGTGACAGGGATACGTATTTT. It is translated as CASSDSDRDTYF.

The CDR3 loop reads CASSSDRGQIQETQYF. The CDR3 region has the DNA TGTGCCAGCAGCTCAGACCGCGGACAGATACAAGAGACCCAGTACTTC. The chain has TRBV7-9 and TRBJ2-5; TRBD1 is a possible D gene (6 bases). V was shortened by 4 bases and J by 2 bases, with 17 bases between the two germline ends. This CDR3 is 16 amino acids long. Germline CDR1 and CDR2: SEHNR and FQNEAQ (reference sequence).

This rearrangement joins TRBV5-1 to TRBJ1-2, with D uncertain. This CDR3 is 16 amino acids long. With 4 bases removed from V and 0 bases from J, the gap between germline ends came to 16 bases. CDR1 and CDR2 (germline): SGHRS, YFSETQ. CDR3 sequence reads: CASSLDEGPSNYGYTF. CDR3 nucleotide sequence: TGCGCCAGCAGCCTCGACGAAGGGCCCTCTAACTATGGCTACACCTTC.

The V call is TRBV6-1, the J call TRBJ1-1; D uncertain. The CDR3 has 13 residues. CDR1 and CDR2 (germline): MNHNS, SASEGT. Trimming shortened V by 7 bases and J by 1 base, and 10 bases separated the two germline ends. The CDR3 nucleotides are TGTGCCAGCAAGGAACTCCCGAACACTGAAGCTTTCTTT. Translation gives CASKELPNTEAFF.